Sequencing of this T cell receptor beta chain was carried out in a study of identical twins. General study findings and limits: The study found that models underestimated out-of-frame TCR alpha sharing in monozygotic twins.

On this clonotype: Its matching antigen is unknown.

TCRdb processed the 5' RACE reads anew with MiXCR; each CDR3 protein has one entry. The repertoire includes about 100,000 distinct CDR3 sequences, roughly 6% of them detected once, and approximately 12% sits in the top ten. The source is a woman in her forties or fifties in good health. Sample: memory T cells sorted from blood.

The CDR3 spells CASGSGRGRSGANVLTF. The CDR3 region has the DNA TGTGCCAGCGGGAGTGGCAGGGGCCGCTCTGGGGCCAACGTCCTGACTTTC. The chain carries TRBV11-2 and TRBJ2-6; perhaps TRBD1 as D (6 bases). The V end lost 8 bases, the J end lost 0 bases, and 17 bases lay between the germline ends. CDR3 length: 17 amino acids. Germline V CDR1 and CDR2: SGHAT, FQNNGV.